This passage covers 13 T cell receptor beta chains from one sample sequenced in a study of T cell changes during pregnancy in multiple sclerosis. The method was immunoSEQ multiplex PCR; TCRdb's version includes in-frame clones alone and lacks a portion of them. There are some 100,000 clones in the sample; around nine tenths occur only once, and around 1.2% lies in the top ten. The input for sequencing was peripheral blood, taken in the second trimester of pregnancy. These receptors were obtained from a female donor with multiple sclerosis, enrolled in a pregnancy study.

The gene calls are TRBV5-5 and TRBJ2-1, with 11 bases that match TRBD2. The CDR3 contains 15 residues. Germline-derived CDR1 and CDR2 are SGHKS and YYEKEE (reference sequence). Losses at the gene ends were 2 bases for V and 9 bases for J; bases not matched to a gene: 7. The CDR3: CASSFILAGVGEQFF. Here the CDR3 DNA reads TGTGCCAGCAGCTTTATACTAGCGGGAGTCGGTGAGCAGTTCTTC. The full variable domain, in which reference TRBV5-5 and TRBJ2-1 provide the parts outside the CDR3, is DAGVTQSPTHLIKTRGQQVTLRCSPISGHKSVSWYQQVLGQGPQFIFQYYEKEERGRGNFPDRFSARQFPNYSSELNVNALLLGDSALYLCASSFILAGVGEQFFGPGTRLTVL.

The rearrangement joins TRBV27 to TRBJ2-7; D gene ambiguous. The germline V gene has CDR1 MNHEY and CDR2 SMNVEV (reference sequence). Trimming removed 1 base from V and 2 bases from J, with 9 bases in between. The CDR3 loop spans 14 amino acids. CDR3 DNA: TGTGCCAGCAGTTTATTGAGCAGGACCTACGAGCAGTACTTC. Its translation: CASSLLSRTYEQYF.

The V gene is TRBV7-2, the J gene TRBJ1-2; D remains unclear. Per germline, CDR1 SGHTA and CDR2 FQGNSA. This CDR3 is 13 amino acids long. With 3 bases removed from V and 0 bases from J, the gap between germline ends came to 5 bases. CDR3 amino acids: CASSLTTNYGYTF. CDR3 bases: TGTGCCAGCAGCTTGACAACTAACTATGGCTACACCTTC.

This CDR3 is CASSRTGTGDTEAFF. The CDR3 DNA reads TGTGCCAGCAGCCGCACCGGGACAGGGGACACTGAAGCTTTCTTT. The rearrangement joins TRBV4-2 to TRBJ1-1; TRBD1 agrees at 10 bases. In germline, CDR1 is LGHNA, CDR2 YNFKEQ. J was trimmed by 3 bases and V by 4 bases; bases with no gene match: 5. This CDR3 has 15 residues.

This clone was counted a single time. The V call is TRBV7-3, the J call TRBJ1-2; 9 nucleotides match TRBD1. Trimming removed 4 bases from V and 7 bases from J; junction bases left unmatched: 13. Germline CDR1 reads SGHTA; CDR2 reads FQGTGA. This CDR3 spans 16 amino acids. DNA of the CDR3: TGTGCCAGCAGCTGGGGTCCAGGACAGGGGTCCTCTGGCTACACCTTC. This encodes CASSWGPGQGSSGYTF.

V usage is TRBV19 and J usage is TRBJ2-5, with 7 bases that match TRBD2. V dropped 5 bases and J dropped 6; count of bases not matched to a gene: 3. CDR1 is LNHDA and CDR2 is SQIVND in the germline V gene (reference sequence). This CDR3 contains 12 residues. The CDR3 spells CASSEGGQTQYF. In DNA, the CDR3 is TGTGCCAGTAGTGAGGGAGGGCAGACCCAGTACTTC.

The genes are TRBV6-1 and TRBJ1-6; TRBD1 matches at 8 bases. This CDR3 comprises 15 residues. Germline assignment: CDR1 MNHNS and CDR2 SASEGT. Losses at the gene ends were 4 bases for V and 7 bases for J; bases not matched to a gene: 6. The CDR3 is CASSATGVGNSPLHF. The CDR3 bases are TGTGCCAGCAGTGCGACAGGGGTCGGGAATTCACCCCTCCACTTT.

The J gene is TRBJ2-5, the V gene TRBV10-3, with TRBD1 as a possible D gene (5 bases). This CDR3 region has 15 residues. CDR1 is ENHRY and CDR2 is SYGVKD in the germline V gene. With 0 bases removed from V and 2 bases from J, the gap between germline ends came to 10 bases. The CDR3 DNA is TGTGCCATCAGTGAGTCGATGGCAGGGCAAGAGACCCAGTACTTC. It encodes CAISESMAGQETQYF.

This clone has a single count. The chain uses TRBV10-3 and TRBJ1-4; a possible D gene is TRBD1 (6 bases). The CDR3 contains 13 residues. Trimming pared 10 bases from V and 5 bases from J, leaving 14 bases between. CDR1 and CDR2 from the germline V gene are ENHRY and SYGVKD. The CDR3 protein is CATQQGRNEKLFF. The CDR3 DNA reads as TGTGCCACCCAACAGGGACGCAATGAAAAACTGTTTTTT.

CDR3 coding DNA: TGTGCCAGCCGAACAGGGGTGGGGTACAATGAGCAGTTCTTC. It codes for CASRTGVGYNEQFF. The chain is built from TRBV6-1 and TRBJ2-1; TRBD1 matches at 7 bases. CDR1 is MNHNS, CDR2 SASEGT, per germline. CDR3 size: 14 residues. V dropped 8 bases and J dropped 4; count of bases not matched to a gene: 8.

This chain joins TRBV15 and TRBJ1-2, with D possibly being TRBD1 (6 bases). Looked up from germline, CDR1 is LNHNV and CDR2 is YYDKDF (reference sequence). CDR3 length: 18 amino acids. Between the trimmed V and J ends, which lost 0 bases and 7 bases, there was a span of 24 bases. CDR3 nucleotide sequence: TGTGCCACCAGCAGAGAGGGATCGACAGGAGGTCTAACTTTTGGCTACACCTTC. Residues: CATSREGSTGGLTFGYTF.

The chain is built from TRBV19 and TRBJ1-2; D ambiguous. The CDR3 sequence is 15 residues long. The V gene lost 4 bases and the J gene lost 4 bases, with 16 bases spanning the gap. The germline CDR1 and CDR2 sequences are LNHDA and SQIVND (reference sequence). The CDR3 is CASSRSAPIVYGYTF. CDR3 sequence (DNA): TGTGCCAGTAGTAGGTCAGCGCCAATCGTCTATGGCTACACCTTC.

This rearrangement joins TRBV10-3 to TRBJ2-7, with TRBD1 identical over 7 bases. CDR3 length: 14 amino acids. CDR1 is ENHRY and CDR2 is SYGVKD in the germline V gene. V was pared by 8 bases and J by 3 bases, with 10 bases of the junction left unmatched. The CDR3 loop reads CAIEDPGQNYEQYF. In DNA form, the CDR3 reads TGTGCCATCGAAGACCCGGGACAGAACTACGAGCAGTACTTC.